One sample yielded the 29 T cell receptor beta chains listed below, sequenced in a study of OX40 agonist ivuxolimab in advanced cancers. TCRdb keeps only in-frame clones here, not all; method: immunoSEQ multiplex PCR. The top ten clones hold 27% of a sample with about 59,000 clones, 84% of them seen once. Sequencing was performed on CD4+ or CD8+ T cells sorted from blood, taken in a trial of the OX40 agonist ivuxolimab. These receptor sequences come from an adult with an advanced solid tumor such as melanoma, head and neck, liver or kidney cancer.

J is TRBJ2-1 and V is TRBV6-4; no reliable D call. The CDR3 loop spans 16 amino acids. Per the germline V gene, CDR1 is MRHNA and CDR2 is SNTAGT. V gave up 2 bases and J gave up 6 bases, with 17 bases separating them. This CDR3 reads CASSDGPAKQANEQFF. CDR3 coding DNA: TGTGCCAGCAGTGACGGGCCGGCGAAACAAGCCAATGAGCAGTTCTTC.

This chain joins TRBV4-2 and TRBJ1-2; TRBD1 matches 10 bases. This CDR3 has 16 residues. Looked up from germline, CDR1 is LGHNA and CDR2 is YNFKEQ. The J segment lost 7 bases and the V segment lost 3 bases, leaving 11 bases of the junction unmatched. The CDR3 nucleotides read TGTGCCAGCAGCCAGAGGTTGAGGACAGGGGGATTTGGCTACACCTTC. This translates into CASSQRLRTGGFGYTF.

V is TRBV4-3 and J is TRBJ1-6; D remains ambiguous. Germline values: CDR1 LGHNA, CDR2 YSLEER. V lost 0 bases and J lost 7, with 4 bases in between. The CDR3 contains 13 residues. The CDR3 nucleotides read TGCGCCAGCAGCCAAGAGACCAATTCACCCCTCCACTTT. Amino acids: CASSQETNSPLHF.

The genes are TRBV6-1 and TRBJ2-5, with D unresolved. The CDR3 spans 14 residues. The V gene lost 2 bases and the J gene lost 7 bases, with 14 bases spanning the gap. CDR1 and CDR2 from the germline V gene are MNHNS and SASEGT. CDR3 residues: CASSELHKSGTQYF. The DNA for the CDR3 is TGTGCCAGCAGTGAACTCCACAAATCCGGGACCCAGTACTTC.

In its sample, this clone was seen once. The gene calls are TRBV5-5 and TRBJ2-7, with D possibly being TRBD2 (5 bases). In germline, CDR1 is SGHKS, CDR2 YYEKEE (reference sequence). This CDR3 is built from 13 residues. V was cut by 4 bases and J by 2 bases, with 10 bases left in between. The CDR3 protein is CASSLLGTYEQYF. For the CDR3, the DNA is TGTGCCAGCAGCCTACTCGGGACCTACGAGCAGTACTTC.

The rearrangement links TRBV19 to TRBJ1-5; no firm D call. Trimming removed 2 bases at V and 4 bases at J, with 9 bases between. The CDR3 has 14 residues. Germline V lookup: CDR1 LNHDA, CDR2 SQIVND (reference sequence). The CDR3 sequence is CASSIQLGNQPQHF. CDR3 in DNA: TGTGCCAGTAGTATACAATTGGGAAATCAGCCCCAGCATTTT.

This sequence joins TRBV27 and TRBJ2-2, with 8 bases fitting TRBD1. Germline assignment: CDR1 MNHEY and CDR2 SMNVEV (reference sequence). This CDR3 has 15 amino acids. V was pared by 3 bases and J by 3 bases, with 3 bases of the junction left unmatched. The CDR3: CASSFDRGDTGELFF. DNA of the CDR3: TGTGCCAGCAGTTTCGACAGGGGCGACACCGGGGAGCTGTTTTTT.

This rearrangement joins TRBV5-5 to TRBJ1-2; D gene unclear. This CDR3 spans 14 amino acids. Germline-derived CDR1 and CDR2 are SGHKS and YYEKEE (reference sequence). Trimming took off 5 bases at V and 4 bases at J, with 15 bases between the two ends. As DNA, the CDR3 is TGTGCCAGCAGACCCGTGGGCGCGGGCTATGGCTACACCTTC. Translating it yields CASRPVGAGYGYTF. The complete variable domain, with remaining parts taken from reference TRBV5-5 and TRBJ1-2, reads DAGVTQSPTHLIKTRGQQVTLRCSPISGHKSVSWYQQVLGQGPQFIFQYYEKEERGRGNFPDRFSARQFPNYSSELNVNALLLGDSALYLCASRPVGAGYGYTFGSGTRLTVV.

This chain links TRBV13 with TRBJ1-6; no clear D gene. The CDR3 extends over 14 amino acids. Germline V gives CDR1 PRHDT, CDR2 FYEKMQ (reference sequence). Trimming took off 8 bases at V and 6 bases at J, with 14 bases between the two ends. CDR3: CASCATHSNSPLHF. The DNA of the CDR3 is TGTGCCAGCTGCGCGACCCATTCTAATTCACCCCTCCACTTT. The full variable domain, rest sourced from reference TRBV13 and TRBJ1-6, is AAGVIQSPRHLIKEKRETATLKCYPIPRHDTVYWYQQGPGQDPQFLISFYEKMQSDKGSIPDRFSAQQFSDYHSELNMSSLELGDSALYFCASCATHSNSPLHFGNGTRLTVT.

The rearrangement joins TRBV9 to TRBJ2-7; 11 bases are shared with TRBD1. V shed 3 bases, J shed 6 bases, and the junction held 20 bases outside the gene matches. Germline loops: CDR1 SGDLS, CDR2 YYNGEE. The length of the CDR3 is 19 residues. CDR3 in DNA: TGTGCCAGCAGCGCCACCGCCGTTCCTCTGGGACAGGGGGGATCCGAGCAGTACTTC. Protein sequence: CASSATAVPLGQGGSEQYF.

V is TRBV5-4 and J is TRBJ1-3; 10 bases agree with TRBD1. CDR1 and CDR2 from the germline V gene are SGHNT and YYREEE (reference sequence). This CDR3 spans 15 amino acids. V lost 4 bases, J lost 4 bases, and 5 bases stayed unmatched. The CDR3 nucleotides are TGTGCCAGCAGCCGACAGGGGGCGCAAGGAAACACCATATATTTT. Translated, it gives CASSRQGAQGNTIYF.

CDR3 region: CASSAGVRDNNEQFF. CDR3 nucleotide sequence: TGTGCCAGCAGCGCCGGGGTGAGGGATAACAATGAGCAGTTCTTC. The chain has TRBV9 and TRBJ2-1; a weak D match, TRBD2 (5 bases). The CDR3 runs 15 residues. V was trimmed by 3 bases and J by 5 bases, leaving 15 bases between them. CDR1 is SGDLS, CDR2 YYNGEE, per germline.

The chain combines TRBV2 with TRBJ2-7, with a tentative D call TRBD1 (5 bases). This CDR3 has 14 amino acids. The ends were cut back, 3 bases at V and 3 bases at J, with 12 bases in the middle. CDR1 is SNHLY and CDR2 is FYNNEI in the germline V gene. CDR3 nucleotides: TGTGCCAGCAGTGAGCAGGGAAACTACTACGAGCAGTACTTC. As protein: CASSEQGNYYEQYF.

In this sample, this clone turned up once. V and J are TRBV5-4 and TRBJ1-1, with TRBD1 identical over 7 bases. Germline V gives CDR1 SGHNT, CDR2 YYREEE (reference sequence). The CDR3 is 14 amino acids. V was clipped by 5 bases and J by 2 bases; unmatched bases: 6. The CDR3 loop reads CASSARGGNTEAFF. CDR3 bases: TGTGCCAGCAGTGCTAGAGGGGGCAACACTGAAGCTTTCTTT.

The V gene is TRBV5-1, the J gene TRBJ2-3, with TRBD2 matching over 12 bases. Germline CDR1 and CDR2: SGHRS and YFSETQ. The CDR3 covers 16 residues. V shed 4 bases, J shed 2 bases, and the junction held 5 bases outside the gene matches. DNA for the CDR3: TGCGCCAGCAGCCCTAGCGGGGGGGCCGTCACAGATACGCAGTATTTT. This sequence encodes CASSPSGGAVTDTQYF.

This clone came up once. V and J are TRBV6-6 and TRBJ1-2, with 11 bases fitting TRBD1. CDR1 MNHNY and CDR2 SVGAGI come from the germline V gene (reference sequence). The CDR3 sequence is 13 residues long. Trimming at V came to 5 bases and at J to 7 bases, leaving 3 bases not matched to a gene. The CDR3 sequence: CASSRGTGGGYTF. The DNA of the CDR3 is TGTGCCAGCAGTAGAGGGACAGGGGGTGGCTACACCTTC.

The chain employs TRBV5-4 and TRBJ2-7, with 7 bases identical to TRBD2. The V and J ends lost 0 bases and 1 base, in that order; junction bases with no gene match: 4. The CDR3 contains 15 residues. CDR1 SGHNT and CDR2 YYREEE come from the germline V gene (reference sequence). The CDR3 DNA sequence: TGTGCCAGCAGCTTGGTGGGGGGGATATCCTACGAGCAGTACTTC. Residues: CASSLVGGISYEQYF.

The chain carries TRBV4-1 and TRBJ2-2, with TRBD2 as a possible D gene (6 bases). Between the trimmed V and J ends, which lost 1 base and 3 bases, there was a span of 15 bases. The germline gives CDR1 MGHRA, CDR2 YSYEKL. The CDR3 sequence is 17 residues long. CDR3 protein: CASSQAQGREDTGELFF. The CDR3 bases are TGCGCCAGCAGCCAAGCCCAGGGAAGGGAGGACACCGGGGAGCTGTTTTTT.

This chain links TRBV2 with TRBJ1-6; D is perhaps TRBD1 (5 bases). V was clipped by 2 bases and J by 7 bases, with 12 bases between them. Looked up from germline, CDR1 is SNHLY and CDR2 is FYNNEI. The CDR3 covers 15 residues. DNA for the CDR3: TGTGCCAGCAGTGAAACAGGAGGAGAAAATTCACCCCTCCACTTT. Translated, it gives CASSETGGENSPLHF.

In nucleotides, the CDR3 is TGTGCCACCGCAGACCCGTATGGCTACACCTTC. This translates into CATADPYGYTF. The rearrangement uses TRBV6-1 and TRBJ1-2; D is unresolved. Germline-derived CDR1 and CDR2 are MNHNS and SASEGT. With 10 bases removed from V and 5 bases from J, the gap between germline ends came to 11 bases. This CDR3 is 11 amino acids long.

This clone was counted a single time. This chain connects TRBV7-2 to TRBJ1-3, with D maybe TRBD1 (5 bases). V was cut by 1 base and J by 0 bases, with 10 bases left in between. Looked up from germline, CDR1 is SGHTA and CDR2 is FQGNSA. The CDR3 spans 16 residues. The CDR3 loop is CASSLGGPSSGNTIYF. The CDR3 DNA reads TGTGCCAGCAGCTTAGGGGGACCGAGCTCTGGAAACACCATATATTTT.

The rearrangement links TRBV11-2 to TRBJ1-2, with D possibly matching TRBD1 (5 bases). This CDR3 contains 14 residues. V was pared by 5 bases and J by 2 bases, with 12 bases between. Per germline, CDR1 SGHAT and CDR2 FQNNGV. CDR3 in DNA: TGTGCCAGCAGCGCCTACAGGACAAACTATGGCTACACCTTC. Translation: CASSAYRTNYGYTF.

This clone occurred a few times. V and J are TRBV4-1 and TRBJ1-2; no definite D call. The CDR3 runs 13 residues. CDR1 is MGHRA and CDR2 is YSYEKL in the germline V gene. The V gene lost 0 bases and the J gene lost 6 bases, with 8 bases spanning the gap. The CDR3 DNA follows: TGCGCCAGCAGCCAAGATCTGGGGAATGGCTACACCTTC. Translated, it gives CASSQDLGNGYTF.

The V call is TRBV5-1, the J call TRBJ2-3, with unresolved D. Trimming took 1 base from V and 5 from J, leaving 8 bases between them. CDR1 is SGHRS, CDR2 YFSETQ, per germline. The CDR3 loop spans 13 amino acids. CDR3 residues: CASSLSARDTQYF. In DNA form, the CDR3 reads TGCGCCAGCAGCTTGTCAGCAAGAGATACGCAGTATTTT.

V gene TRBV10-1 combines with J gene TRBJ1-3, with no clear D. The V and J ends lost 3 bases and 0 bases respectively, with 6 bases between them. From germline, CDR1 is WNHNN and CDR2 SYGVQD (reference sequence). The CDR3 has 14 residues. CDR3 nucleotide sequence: TGCGCCAGCAGTGAAGGCCACTCTGGAAACACCATATATTTT. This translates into CASSEGHSGNTIYF.

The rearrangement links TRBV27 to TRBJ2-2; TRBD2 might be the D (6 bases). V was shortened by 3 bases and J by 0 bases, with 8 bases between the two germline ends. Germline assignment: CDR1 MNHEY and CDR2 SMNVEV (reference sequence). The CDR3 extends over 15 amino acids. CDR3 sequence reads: CASSFGGTNTGELFF. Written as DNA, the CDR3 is TGTGCCAGCAGTTTTGGCGGGACGAACACCGGGGAGCTGTTTTTT.

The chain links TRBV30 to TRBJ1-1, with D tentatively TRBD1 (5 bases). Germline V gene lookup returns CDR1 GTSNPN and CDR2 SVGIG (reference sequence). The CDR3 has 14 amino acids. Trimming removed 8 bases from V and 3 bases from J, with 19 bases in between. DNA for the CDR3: TGTGCCCAATCGAATGGGGCGGCGGACACTGAAGCTTTCTTT. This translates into CAQSNGAADTEAFF.

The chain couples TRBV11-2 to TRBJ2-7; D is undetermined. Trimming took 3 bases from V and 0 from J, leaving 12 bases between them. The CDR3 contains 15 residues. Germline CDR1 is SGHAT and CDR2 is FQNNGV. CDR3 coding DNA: TGTGCCAGCAGCTTCCTTATTGGCGTCTCCTACGAGCAGTACTTC. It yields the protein CASSFLIGVSYEQYF. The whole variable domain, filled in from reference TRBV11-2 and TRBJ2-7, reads EAGVAQSPRYKIIEKRQSVAFWCNPISGHATLYWYQQILGQGPKLLIQFQNNGVVDDSQLPKDRFSAERLKGVDSTLKIQPAKLEDSAVYLCASSFLIGVSYEQYFGPGTRLTVT.

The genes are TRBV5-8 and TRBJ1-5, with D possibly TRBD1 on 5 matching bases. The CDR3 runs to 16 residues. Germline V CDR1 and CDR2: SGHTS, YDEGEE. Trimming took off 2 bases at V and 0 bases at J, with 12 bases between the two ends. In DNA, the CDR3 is TGTGCCAGCAGCTTTGGGGGGTGGTATAGCAATCAGCCCCAGCATTTT. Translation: CASSFGGWYSNQPQHF.